The clone carrying this TCR beta chain was found once. What it recognizes is unknown. A much larger clone sits a single nucleotide away, making a read error possible. Priming with a constant-region primer yielded TCR beta cDNA from roughly 0.45 ug total RNA. What produced the TCR beta libraries was three nested multiplex PCR rounds using slightly modified ARM-PCR. The first two PCR rounds used TRBV1-TRBV30 primers with a Cbeta primer, approximately 9 cycles each. MiXCR was run by TCRdb on the multiplex PCR reads, yielding one entry per CDR3 protein. Of around 330,000 distinct CDR3 sequences in the sample, around three fifths were seen once. This record belongs to a study of tumor-infiltrating lymphocytes in primary liver carcinoma. For the study at large: Recorded tumor stage was T1-T3 N0M0, with diameters of roughly 4 to 11 cm. Samples had roughly 3.65 to 8 million productive TCRbeta reads, comparable between tissue types. General observations from the study: Relative to blood, tumors carried a significantly larger fraction of the repertoire in their top 250 clones (p = 0.039).

The blood RNA (from unsorted whole blood) was obtained, and germline DNA was also extracted. The V end lost 6 bases, the J end lost 3 bases, and 12 bases lay between the germline ends. The CDR3 loop spans 13 amino acids. CDR1 SQVTM and CDR2 ANQGSEA come from the germline V gene. Sequences were obtained from peripheral blood. This chain uses TRBV29-1 with TRBJ2-4; D might be TRBD2 (5 bases). The receptor was isolated from a woman in her twenties or thirties with primary liver carcinoma and hepatitis B virus infection. The CDR3 sequence is CSVEVGVKNIQYF. The CDR3 DNA follows: TGCAGCGTGGAGGTCGGGGTCAAAAACATTCAGTACTTC.